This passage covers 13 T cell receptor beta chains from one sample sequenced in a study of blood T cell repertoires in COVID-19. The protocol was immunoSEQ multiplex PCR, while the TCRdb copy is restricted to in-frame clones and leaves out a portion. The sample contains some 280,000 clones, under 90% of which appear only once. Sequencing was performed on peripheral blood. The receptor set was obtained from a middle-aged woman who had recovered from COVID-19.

CDR3 loop: CASSQGQGLGSPLHF. The CDR3 DNA follows: TGTGCCAGCAGCCAGGGACAGGGTTTGGGCTCACCCCTCCACTTT. The chain is built from TRBV3-1 (or the pseudogene TRBV3-2) and TRBJ1-6; 9 bases are a match to TRBD1. CDR3 length: 15 residues. V gave up 3 bases and J gave up 10 bases; unmatched junction bases: 7. From germline, CDR1 is LGHDT and CDR2 YNNKEL (reference sequence).

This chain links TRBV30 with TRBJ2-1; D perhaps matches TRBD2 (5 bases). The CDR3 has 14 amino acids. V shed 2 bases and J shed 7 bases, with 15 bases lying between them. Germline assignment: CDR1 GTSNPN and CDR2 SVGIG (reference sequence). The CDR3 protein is CAWSRDIAMNEQFF. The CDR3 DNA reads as TGTGCCTGGAGTCGGGATATTGCAATGAATGAGCAGTTCTTC.

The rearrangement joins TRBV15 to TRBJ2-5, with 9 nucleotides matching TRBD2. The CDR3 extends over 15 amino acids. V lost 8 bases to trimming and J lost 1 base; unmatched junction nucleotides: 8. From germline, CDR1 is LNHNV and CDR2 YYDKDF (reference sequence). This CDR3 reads CATRLGTSIQETQYF. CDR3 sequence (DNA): TGTGCCACCCGGCTTGGGACTAGCATCCAAGAGACCCAGTACTTC.

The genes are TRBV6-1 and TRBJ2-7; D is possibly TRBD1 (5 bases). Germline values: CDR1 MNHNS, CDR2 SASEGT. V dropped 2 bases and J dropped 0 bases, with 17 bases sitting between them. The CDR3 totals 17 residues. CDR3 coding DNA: TGTGCCAGCAGTGAACATTCCGAGACAGCTTACTCCTACGAGCAGTACTTC. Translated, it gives CASSEHSETAYSYEQYF.

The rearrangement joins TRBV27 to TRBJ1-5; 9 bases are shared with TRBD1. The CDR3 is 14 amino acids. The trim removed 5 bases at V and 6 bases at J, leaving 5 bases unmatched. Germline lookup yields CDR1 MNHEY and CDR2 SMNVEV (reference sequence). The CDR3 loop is CASSVQGARQPQHF. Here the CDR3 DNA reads TGTGCCAGCAGTGTACAGGGGGCTCGTCAGCCCCAGCATTTT.

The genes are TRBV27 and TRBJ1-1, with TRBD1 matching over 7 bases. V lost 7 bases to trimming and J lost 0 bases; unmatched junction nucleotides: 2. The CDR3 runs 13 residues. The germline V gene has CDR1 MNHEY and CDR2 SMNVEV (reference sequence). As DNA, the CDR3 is TGTGCCAGCAACACAGGGGTGAACACTGAAGCTTTCTTT. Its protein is CASNTGVNTEAFF.

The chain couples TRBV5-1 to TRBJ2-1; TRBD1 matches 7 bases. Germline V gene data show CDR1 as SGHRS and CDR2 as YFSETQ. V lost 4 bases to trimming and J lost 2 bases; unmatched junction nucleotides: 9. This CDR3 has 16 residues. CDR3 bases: TGCGCCAGCAGCCCGGACCCCGGGACAGCCTACAATGAGCAGTTCTTC. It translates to CASSPDPGTAYNEQFF.

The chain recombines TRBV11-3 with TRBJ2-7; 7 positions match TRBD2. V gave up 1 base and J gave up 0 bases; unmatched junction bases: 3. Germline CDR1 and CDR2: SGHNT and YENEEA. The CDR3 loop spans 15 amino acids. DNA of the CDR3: TGTGCCAGCAGCTTAGTAGCGGGTAGCTCCTACGAGCAGTACTTC. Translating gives CASSLVAGSSYEQYF.

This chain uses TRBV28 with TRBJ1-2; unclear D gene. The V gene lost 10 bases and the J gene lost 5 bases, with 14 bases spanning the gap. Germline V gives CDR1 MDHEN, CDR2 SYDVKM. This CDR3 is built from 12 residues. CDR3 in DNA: TGTGCCACCCGAGAGGGATGGTATGGCTACACCTTC. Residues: CATREGWYGYTF.

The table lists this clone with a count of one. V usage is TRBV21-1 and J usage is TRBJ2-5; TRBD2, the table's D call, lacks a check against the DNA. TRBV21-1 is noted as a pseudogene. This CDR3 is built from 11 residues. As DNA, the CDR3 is TGTCCCCCGGGGGGGGAAGAGACCCAGTACTTC. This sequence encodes CPPGGEETQYF.

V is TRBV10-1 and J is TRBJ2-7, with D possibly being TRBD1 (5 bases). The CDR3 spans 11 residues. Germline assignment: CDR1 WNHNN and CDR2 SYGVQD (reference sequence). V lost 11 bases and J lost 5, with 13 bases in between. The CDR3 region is CAARVRHEQYF. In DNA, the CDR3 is TGCGCCGCCAGGGTGCGGCACGAGCAGTACTTC.

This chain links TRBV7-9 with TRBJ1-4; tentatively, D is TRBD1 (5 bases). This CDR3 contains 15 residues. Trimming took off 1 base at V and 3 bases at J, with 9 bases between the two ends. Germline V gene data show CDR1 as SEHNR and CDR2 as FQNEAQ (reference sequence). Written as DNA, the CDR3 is TGTGCCAGCAGCTTAGGCAGGGTGTCTAATGAAAAACTGTTTTTT. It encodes CASSLGRVSNEKLFF.

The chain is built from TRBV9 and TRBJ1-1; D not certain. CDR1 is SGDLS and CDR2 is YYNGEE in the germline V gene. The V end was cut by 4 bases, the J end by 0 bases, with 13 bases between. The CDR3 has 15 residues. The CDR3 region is CASSPAGLLNTEAFF. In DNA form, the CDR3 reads TGTGCCAGCAGCCCCGCGGGTCTGCTGAACACTGAAGCTTTCTTT.